This T cell receptor beta chain was obtained from a study of T cells in localized non-small cell lung cancer. This clone was counted a single time. As yet, its antigen is unknown. Libraries were prepared by immunoSEQ multiplex PCR; TCRdb keeps only in-frame clonotypes and omits some of them. The table records about 40,000 clones, around nine tenths of them present only once. General observations from the study: There was an association of higher blood T cell density with longer overall survival. In adjacent lung appeared a median 57 of the top 100 tumor clones. Sequencing was restricted to one tumor region; therefore, heterogeneity remains possible. T cell clonality was highest in uninvolved adjacent lung, above tumor.

The CDR3 length is 16 residues. The germline gives CDR1 SNHLY, CDR2 FYNNEI. J lost 4 bases, V lost 6 bases, and 13 bases had no gene match. The material sequenced was PBMCs, taken before any cancer treatment. The receptor was derived from a woman aged 40-75 years with stage II lung adenocarcinoma. This chain connects TRBV2 to TRBJ2-5; 8 nucleotides line up with TRBD2. The CDR3 DNA is TGTGCCAGCAGCCCCGGGACTAGTCCGGGGGGAGAGACCCAGTACTTC. This sequence encodes CASSPGTSPGGETQYF. Together with reference TRBV2 and TRBJ2-5, the CDR3 gives the full variable domain: EPEVTQTPSHQVTQMGQEVILRCVPISNHLYFYWYRQILGQKVEFLVSFYNNEISEKSEIFDDQFSVERPDGSNFTLKIRSTKLEDSAMYFCASSPGTSPGGETQYFGPGTRLLVL.